Following are 30 T cell receptor beta chains from one sample sequenced in a study of radiation and T cells in renal cell carcinoma. Treatment reported: 15 Gy SBRT to primary tumor, nephrectomy 4 weeks later. Clones were sequenced by immunoSEQ multiplex PCR, and TCRdb holds only the in-frame ones, with some missing. The sample holds over 15,000 clones, around 55% seen once. Sequenced material: tumor tissue, taken from a patient whose treatment included radiotherapy and nephrectomy. These receptors all stem from a man aged 50-60 years with renal cell carcinoma.

This sequence joins TRBV7-9 and TRBJ2-7, with TRBD1 identical over 9 bases. This CDR3 is 12 amino acids long. CDR1 is SEHNR and CDR2 is FQNEAQ in the germline V gene (reference sequence). Trimming cost V 8 bases and J 5 bases; bases outside gene matches: 4. The CDR3 coding sequence is TGTGCCAGCCAGGGACAGGGAAACGAGCAGTACTTC. This sequence encodes CASQGQGNEQYF.

The chain employs TRBV27 and TRBJ1-3; 8 bases align to TRBD1. After removal of 10 bases from V and 0 bases from J, the junction contained 8 bases not matched to a gene. The CDR3 runs 15 residues. Germline V gene data show CDR1 as MNHEY and CDR2 as SMNVEV (reference sequence). The CDR3 reads CATQDRAFSGNTIYF. DNA for the CDR3: TGTGCCACCCAGGACAGGGCGTTCTCTGGAAACACCATATATTTT.

Only a few counts were recorded for this clone. J is TRBJ1-3 and V is TRBV7-9; D may be TRBD1 (6 bases). Germline CDR1 is SEHNR and CDR2 is FQNEAQ (reference sequence). Trimming shortened V by 3 bases and J by 3 bases, and 9 bases separated the two germline ends. This CDR3 region has 14 residues. The CDR3 nucleotides are TGTGCCAGCAGCTTCGGGGGCTTTGGAAACACCATATATTTT. Translating gives CASSFGGFGNTIYF.

The chain has TRBV7-9 and TRBJ1-4; D ambiguous. The germline gives CDR1 SEHNR, CDR2 FQNEAQ (reference sequence). Trimming removed 7 bases from V and 7 bases from J, with 16 bases in between. This CDR3 contains 14 residues. CDR3 DNA: TGTGCCAGCACCCCACCTAGGGTAGTTGAAAAACTGTTTTTT. Translated, it gives CASTPPRVVEKLFF. The entire variable domain, with the rest obtained from reference TRBV7-9 and TRBJ1-4, is as follows: DTGVSQNPRHKITKRGQNVTFRCDPISEHNRLYWYRQTLGQGPEFLTYFQNEAQLEKSRLLSDRFSAERPKGSFSTLEIQRTEQGDSAMYLCASTPPRVVEKLFFGSGTQLSVL.

In this sample, this clone turned up a few times. The V and J genes are TRBV18 and TRBJ1-1, with TRBD1 identical over 12 bases. Trimming took 2 bases from V and 1 from J; bases not matched to a gene: 5. The germline V gene encodes CDR1 KGHSH and CDR2 LQKENI. The CDR3 consists of 17 residues. DNA of the CDR3: TGTGCCAGCTCACCATCCGGGACAGGGGGCCGGAACACTGAAGCTTTCTTT. It codes for CASSPSGTGGRNTEAFF.

The chain couples TRBV6-6 to TRBJ1-5; D remains ambiguous. V was trimmed by 6 bases and J by 5 bases, leaving 11 bases between them. There are 13 residues in the CDR3. The germline gives CDR1 MNHNY, CDR2 SVGAGI (reference sequence). The CDR3 DNA sequence: TGTGCCAGCAGCTCTTCGCTCGATCAGCCCCAGCATTTT. Translated, it gives CASSSSLDQPQHF.

This clone was detected a few times. The V gene is TRBV28, the J gene TRBJ2-4; 8 positions agree with TRBD1. CDR3 size: 15 residues. The V gene's germline CDR1 is MDHEN and CDR2 SYDVKM. Losses at the gene ends were 4 bases for V and 10 bases for J; bases not matched to a gene: 12. The CDR3 DNA reads TGTGCCAGCAGTTCTCAAACAGGGGGGAAAGGGATTCAGTACTTC. This encodes CASSSQTGGKGIQYF.

The rearrangement uses TRBV7-3 and TRBJ1-2, with a tentative D call TRBD1 (5 bases). CDR3 size: 16 residues. V dropped 2 bases and J dropped 4 bases, with 17 bases sitting between them. Germline CDR1 SGHTA, CDR2 FQGTGA. Written as DNA, the CDR3 is TGTGCCAGCAGCTTAGCCCTAGATTGGGGCGGCTATGGCTACACCTTC. Its protein product is CASSLALDWGGYGYTF.

This clone has more than one count but fewer than ten. The chain has TRBV5-1 and TRBJ1-1; D not resolved. V gave up 0 bases and J gave up 0 bases, with 9 bases separating them. This CDR3 has 15 residues. Germline CDR1 reads SGHRS; CDR2 reads YFSETQ. The CDR3 nucleotides read TGCGCCAGCAGCTTGGAGGCAGGATTGAACACTGAAGCTTTCTTT. Protein sequence: CASSLEAGLNTEAFF.

The chain recombines TRBV30 with TRBJ2-1; TRBD2 agrees at 13 bases. Trimming cost V 2 bases and J 5 bases; bases outside gene matches: 6. The CDR3 contains 16 residues. CDR1 is GTSNPN and CDR2 is SVGIG in the germline V gene (reference sequence). The CDR3 protein is CAWSSTSGRRHNEQFF. In DNA form, the CDR3 reads TGTGCCTGGAGTTCGACTAGCGGGAGGCGGCACAATGAGCAGTTCTTC.

This clone appeared a few times. The chain recombines TRBV4-3 with TRBJ2-2; D possibly corresponds to TRBD1 (6 bases). Germline values: CDR1 LGHNA, CDR2 YSLEER. V was trimmed by 4 bases and J by 3 bases, leaving 12 bases between them. The CDR3 totals 15 residues. Written as DNA, the CDR3 is TGCGCCAGCAGCCTGGCGGCAGGGGACACCGGGGAGCTGTTTTTT. Residues: CASSLAAGDTGELFF.

This CDR3 is CASSNERAETQYF. The CDR3 DNA sequence: TGTGCCAGCAGCAACGAGCGGGCAGAGACCCAGTACTTC. This sequence joins TRBV7-2 and TRBJ2-5; a possible D gene is TRBD2 (6 bases). CDR1 and CDR2 from the germline V gene are SGHTA and FQGNSA. V shed 5 bases and J shed 4 bases, with 11 bases lying between them. The CDR3 consists of 13 residues.

This rearrangement joins TRBV6-5 to TRBJ2-3, with 7 bases identical to TRBD1. V shed 2 bases, J shed 7 bases, and the junction held 9 bases outside the gene matches. Germline values: CDR1 MNHEY, CDR2 SVGAGI. The CDR3 spans 15 residues. CDR3 DNA: TGTGCCAGCAGTTACGTGCCAGGGGGATCGTATACGCAGTATTTT. This gives the protein CASSYVPGGSYTQYF.

The V call is TRBV30, the J call TRBJ1-3; D gene uncertain. The CDR3 totals 13 residues. V lost 0 bases and J 3 bases, leaving 6 bases between the germline ends. In germline, CDR1 is GTSNPN, CDR2 SVGIG (reference sequence). The CDR3 reads CAWSVSNGNTIYF. The DNA for the CDR3 is TGTGCCTGGAGTGTAAGCAATGGAAACACCATATATTTT.

The gene calls are TRBV5-6 and TRBJ1-2, with no clear D. Germline CDR1 is SGHDT and CDR2 is YYEEEE. V was clipped by 4 bases and J by 4 bases, with 14 bases between them. The CDR3 runs to 14 residues. The DNA for the CDR3 is TGTGCCAGCAGCCCGGATCAACTGATCTATGGCTACACCTTC. Its protein is CASSPDQLIYGYTF.

The chain is built from TRBV6-6 and TRBJ2-7; D call uncertain. Germline-derived CDR1 and CDR2 are MNHNY and SVGAGI (reference sequence). V lost 6 bases to trimming and J lost 1 base, with 13 bases between them. This CDR3 contains 14 residues. This CDR3 reads CASRLDPDSYEQYF. Written as DNA, the CDR3 is TGTGCCAGCAGACTGGACCCAGATTCCTACGAGCAGTACTTC.

Points on this clone: This CDR3 is also generated by other DNA sequences in the sample. The chain is built from TRBV15 and TRBJ2-5, with D perhaps matching TRBD1 or TRBD2 (5 bases each). The germline V gene encodes CDR1 LNHNV and CDR2 YYDKDF (reference sequence). The CDR3 runs 13 residues. V lost 1 base to trimming and J lost 5 bases, with 8 bases between them. CDR3 in amino acids: CATSRAREETQYF. DNA of the CDR3: TGTGCCACCAGCAGAGCCAGGGAGGAGACCCAGTACTTC. Based on the CDR3 plus reference TRBV15 and TRBJ2-5, the full variable domain is DAMVIQNPRYQVTQFGKPVTLSCSQTLNHNVMYWYQQKSSQAPKLLFHYYDKDFNNEADTPDNFQSRRPNTSFCFLDIRSPGLGDTAMYLCATSRAREETQYFGPGTRLLVL.

CDR3 nucleotide sequence: TGTGCCAGCAGCTTACAGGGAATGGAATTGGAAAAACTGTTTTTT. Protein sequence: CASSLQGMELEKLFF. This chain links TRBV7-2 with TRBJ1-4, with TRBD1 as a possible D gene (5 bases). Germline-derived CDR1 and CDR2 are SGHTA and FQGNSA. V lost 2 bases and J 8 bases, leaving 15 bases between the germline ends. CDR3 length: 15 residues.

The rearrangement uses TRBV14 and TRBJ1-4; D call uncertain. CDR3 length: 15 amino acids. Trimming left V 3 bases short and J 4 bases short, with 12 bases between. Germline V gene data show CDR1 as SGHDN and CDR2 as FVKESK. CDR3: CASSHDRRYNEKLFF. CDR3 nucleotide sequence: TGTGCCAGCAGCCATGATCGACGGTATAATGAAAAACTGTTTTTT.

This chain joins TRBV5-4 and TRBJ2-6, with 7 bases fitting TRBD1. The V gene's germline CDR1 is SGHNT and CDR2 YYREEE (reference sequence). Trimming cost V 4 bases and J 0 bases; bases outside gene matches: 10. This CDR3 has 18 amino acids. In nucleotides, the CDR3 is TGTGCCAGCAGCCCGGCATGGGACAGCCTCTCTGGGGCCAACGTCCTGACTTTC. Its translation: CASSPAWDSLSGANVLTF.

The chain employs TRBV6-6 and TRBJ1-1; unclear D gene. Germline V gives CDR1 MNHNY, CDR2 SVGAGI (reference sequence). The CDR3 contains 14 residues. Trimming shortened V by 4 bases and J by 4 bases, and 13 bases separated the two germline ends. CDR3 nucleotide sequence: TGTGCCAGCAGTTCAAGAGGGAGGAGCACTGAAGCTTTCTTT. Amino acid sequence: CASSSRGRSTEAFF.

This chain joins TRBV23-1 and TRBJ2-7; 8 nucleotides line up with TRBD1. TRBV23-1 belongs to the ORF category, with a function that is uncertain. The CDR3 extends over 14 amino acids. J lost 3 bases, V lost 0 bases, and 1 base had no gene match. CDR3 nucleotide sequence: TGCGCCAGCAGTCAATCTGACAGGGGCTACGAGCAGTACTTC. It specifies CASSQSDRGYEQYF.

V and J are TRBV2 and TRBJ1-6; D is uncertain. The CDR3 totals 15 residues. Germline CDR1 and CDR2: SNHLY and FYNNEI. V lost 2 bases and J lost 4, with 9 bases in between. CDR3 sequence reads: CASSEFGIYNSPLHF. The CDR3 DNA follows: TGTGCCAGCAGTGAATTCGGGATATATAATTCACCCCTCCACTTT.

This clone was found a few times. The rearrangement links TRBV27 to TRBJ2-2; the D is unclear. Trimming took 3 bases from V and 0 from J, leaving 8 bases between them. Germline CDR1 and CDR2: MNHEY and SMNVEV (reference sequence). The CDR3 contains 15 residues. The CDR3 sequence is CASSFTGANTGELFF. DNA of the CDR3: TGTGCCAGCAGTTTTACGGGTGCGAACACCGGGGAGCTGTTTTTT.

The chain carries TRBV28 and TRBJ2-2; the D call may be TRBD1 or TRBD2 (5 bases each). CDR3 length: 17 residues. Trimming took 2 bases from V and 2 from J, leaving 15 bases between them. Germline V CDR1 and CDR2: MDHEN, SYDVKM. The CDR3 loop is CASSLKVGVVNTGELFF. The CDR3 region has the DNA TGTGCCAGCAGTTTAAAAGTGGGGGTAGTAAACACCGGGGAGCTGTTTTTT.

The sample holds a few counts of this clone. The chain combines TRBV10-3 with TRBJ1-1; tentative D call: TRBD1 (6 bases). CDR3 length: 13 residues. The germline V gene encodes CDR1 ENHRY and CDR2 SYGVKD. V was shortened by 8 bases and J by 1 base, with 11 bases between the two germline ends. The CDR3 coding sequence is TGTGCCATCCGGACAGACTCGAACACTGAAGCTTTCTTT. This gives the protein CAIRTDSNTEAFF.

The rearrangement uses TRBV9 and TRBJ2-7; D may be TRBD2 (5 bases). The CDR3 consists of 13 residues. CDR1 and CDR2 (germline): SGDLS, YYNGEE. Trimming left V 3 bases short and J 3 bases short, with 10 bases between. The CDR3 DNA reads as TGTGCCAGCAGCGCTCGGGAAAACTACGAGCAGTACTTC. This gives the protein CASSARENYEQYF. The variable domain in full, completed from reference TRBV9 and TRBJ2-7, reads DSGVTQTPKHLITATGQRVTLRCSPRSGDLSVYWYQQSLDQGLQFLIQYYNGEERAKGNILERFSAQQFPDLHSELNLSSLELGDSALYFCASSARENYEQYFGPGTRLTVT.

This clone has a handful of counts. This rearrangement joins TRBV27 to TRBJ2-1; D uncertain. Germline loops: CDR1 MNHEY, CDR2 SMNVEV (reference sequence). CDR3 length: 14 residues. V gave up 6 bases and J gave up 0 bases, with 9 bases separating them. CDR3: CASRLLSSYNEQFF. CDR3 sequence (DNA): TGTGCCAGCAGGCTTCTAAGCTCCTACAATGAGCAGTTCTTC.

This clone was detected only a few times. The rearrangement joins TRBV27 to TRBJ1-1, with D possibly TRBD1 on 6 matching bases. Germline V gene sequence: CDR1 MNHEY, CDR2 SMNVEV (reference sequence). This CDR3 is 16 amino acids long. V was pared by 3 bases and J by 5 bases, with 19 bases between. The CDR3 here is CASSFGAQGVGTEAFF. CDR3 DNA sequence: TGTGCCAGCAGTTTTGGCGCACAGGGAGTAGGGACTGAAGCTTTCTTT.

The rearrangement links TRBV10-3 to TRBJ1-2, with D perhaps matching TRBD1 (5 bases). The length of the CDR3 is 17 residues. Trimming removed 0 bases from V and 4 bases from J, with 18 bases in between. The germline gives CDR1 ENHRY, CDR2 SYGVKD. CDR3 amino acids: CAISESGTKNTIYGYTF. CDR3 DNA: TGTGCCATCAGTGAGTCAGGGACGAAAAATACTATCTATGGCTACACCTTC.